The rows below give T cell receptor beta chains drawn from one sample of a study of OX40 agonist ivuxolimab in advanced cancers. Repertoires were generated with immunoSEQ multiplex PCR, while TCRdb's copy carries only in-frame clones and drops some. Here the sample spans around 18,000 clones, about nine tenths being singletons. The sample here was CD4+ or CD8+ T cells sorted from blood, taken in a trial of the OX40 agonist ivuxolimab. The receptors were gathered from an adult with an advanced solid tumor such as melanoma, head and neck, liver or kidney cancer. CDR3s include the opening cysteine and the closing phenylalanine or tryptophan. The order of the fields is V gene, D gene, clone size, J gene, CDR3 DNA, CDR3 protein. A D gene is named only where the DNA matches it firmly. Where a row states a size, it is once, few, many or the class of an expanded clone; other rows omit it.

>TRBV10-3|NA|NA|TRBJ2-5
TGTGCCATCAGTGAGGGAGTTGTCCAGGAGACCCAGTACTTC
CAISEGVVQETQYF
>TRBV27|TRBD1|NA|TRBJ1-2
TGTGCCAGCAGTTTATCAGGGACAGGGAGGGGGTATGGCTACACCTTC
CASSLSGTGRGYGYTF
>TRBV28|TRBD1|NA|TRBJ2-2
TGTGCCAGCAGTTTAAGACAGGGGGCCGCCGGGGAGCTGTTTTTT
CASSLRQGAAGELFF
>TRBV30|NA|once|TRBJ1-2
TGTGCCTGGGGACCCCGGGAAGACTATGGCTACACCTTC
CAWGPREDYGYTF
>TRBV30|TRBD1|NA|TRBJ1-2
TGTGCCTGTTCCCCGGGACAGGGGGACTATGGCTACACCTTC
CACSPGQGDYGYTF
>TRBV7-9|NA|NA|TRBJ2-6
TGTGCCAGCAGCTTCATTTCTGGGGCCAACGTCCTGACTTTC
CASSFISGANVLTF
>TRBV6-5|TRBD1|NA|TRBJ1-1
TGTGCCAGCAGTTACACAACAGGGGAAGTGGGTGAAGCTTTCTTT
CASSYTTGEVGEAFF
>TRBV4-3|NA|NA|TRBJ2-1
TGCGCCAGCAGCCAAGACGGGAGAGCCCCCAATGAGCAGTTCTTC
CASSQDGRAPNEQFF
>TRBV19|NA|NA|TRBJ2-5
TGTGCCAGTAATGGGGGGCGCGGGGAGACCCAGTACTTC
CASNGGRGETQYF
>TRBV6-1|NA|NA|TRBJ2-7
TGTGCCAGCAGTGACTATTTTAGGGCAGCATACGAGCAGTACTTC
CASSDYFRAAYEQYF
>TRBV28|TRBD1|NA|TRBJ1-2
TGTGCCAGCAGTTTAACAGGGGTCTATGGCTACACCTTC
CASSLTGVYGYTF
>TRBV19|NA|NA|TRBJ2-3
TGTGCCAGTAGTATGACTACTTTTATCGCAGATACGCAGTATTTT
CASSMTTFIADTQYF
>TRBV28|TRBD2|NA|TRBJ2-3
TGTGCCAGCAGTAAGAGTAGCGGGGCGAGCACAGATACGCAGTATTTT
CASSKSSGASTDTQYF
>TRBV9|NA|NA|TRBJ1-4
TGTGCCACCTCCAAGGAGGCAGCAGCAACTAATGAAAAACTGTTTTTT
CATSKEAAATNEKLFF
>TRBV28|NA|NA|TRBJ1-1
TGTGCCAGCAGTACCGAGGGGACGAACACTGAAGCTTTCTTT
CASSTEGTNTEAFF
>TRBV5-4|NA|NA|TRBJ1-5
TGTGCCAGCAGCTTACATAATCAGCCCCAGCATTTT
CASSLHNQPQHF
>TRBV21-1|NA|NA|TRBJ2-1
TGTGCCCCCCGGGGTAGGGGGGAAGGGGATGAGCAGTTCTTC
CAPRGRGEGDEQFF
>TRBV5-1|TRBD1|NA|TRBJ1-1
TGCGCCAGCAGCTTGGCCGTAGGGGGCTCTAACACTGAAGCTTTCTTT
CASSLAVGGSNTEAFF
>TRBV7-2|NA|NA|TRBJ1-2
TGTGCCAGCACTGGGGGCTTCTATGGCTACACCTTC
CASTGGFYGYTF
>TRBV28|NA|NA|TRBJ2-1
TGTGCCAGCAGCAAATACAATGAGCAGTTCTTC
CASSKYNEQFF
>TRBV27|NA|once|TRBJ1-2
TGTGCCAGCAGTCTTGAAGGGGCAAACTATGGCTACACCTTC
CASSLEGANYGYTF
>TRBV5-6|NA|NA|TRBJ1-2
TGTGCCAGCAGCTTAGTACAGGCTAACTATGGCTACACCTTC
CASSLVQANYGYTF
>TRBV7-2|NA|NA|TRBJ2-5
TGTGCCAGCAGCTTAGCGCTACGGGACGGAGAGACCCAGTACTTC
CASSLALRDGETQYF
>TRBV5-1|NA|NA|TRBJ1-1
TGCGCCAGCAGCTTGGGTACAATGAACACTGAAGCTTTCTTT
CASSLGTMNTEAFF
>TRBV6-6|NA|NA|TRBJ1-3
TGTGCCAGCAGTTACACAGTGATCTCTGGAAACACCATATATTTT
CASSYTVISGNTIYF
>TRBV28|NA|NA|TRBJ1-4
TGTGCCAGCAGTTTAGAACCCGCAGCTAATGAAAAACTGTTTTTT
CASSLEPAANEKLFF
>TRBV5-7|TRBD1|NA|TRBJ1-1
TGTGCCAGCAGCCTCCGGACAGGGTGTTCTGAAGCTTTCTTT
CASSLRTGCSEAFF
>TRBV28|TRBD2|NA|TRBJ2-1
TGTGCCAGCAGCTTACCTCGACTAGCGGGAGGAAGATACAATGAGCAGTTCTTC
CASSLPRLAGGRYNEQFF
>TRBV7-6|TRBD2|NA|TRBJ2-3
TGTGCCAGCAGCACTCGCGGGAGGGTAAATACGCAGTATTTT
CASSTRGRVNTQYF